This entry features one T cell receptor (beta chain) sequence. Its matching antigen is unknown. The record originates from a study of cytomegalovirus exposure and HLA in healthy donors. The PCR used 60 Vbeta and 13 Jbeta primers. Measured with immunoSEQ multiplex PCR; TCRdb has only the in-frame clones, and not every one. The sample records about 160,000 clones, less than 80% being singletons. Between the trimmed V and J ends, which lost 2 bases and 3 bases, there was a span of 11 bases. CDR1 is MNHEY, CDR2 SMNVEV, per germline (reference sequence). This CDR3 is 15 amino acids long. Study findings and constraints: An analysis that came later showed most CMV-associated TCR beta chains appearing HLA-restricted.

Material: PBMCs. The chain uses TRBV27 and TRBJ1-3; D unresolved. The origin of this receptor is a man aged 40-49 years in good health and CMV-seronegative. The CDR3 nucleotides are TGTGCCAGCAGTTTAGGCCCCTTTGGTGGAAACACCATATATTTT. It is translated as CASSLGPFGGNTIYF.